This is a list of T cell receptor beta chains from one sample in a study of T cell repertoires in ileal Crohn's disease. Using immunoSEQ multiplex PCR, the repertoire was profiled, and TCRdb retains in-frame clones only, with some absent. Here the sample spans some 14,000 clones, roughly 80% being singletons. The sequencing input was ileal tissue. Receptor source: an adult with Crohn's disease. CDR3s include the opening cysteine and the closing phenylalanine or tryptophan.

v_call cdr3_aa
TRBV5-4 CASSTSGRGPFMNTEAFF
TRBV5-4 CASSSRGATDTQYF
TRBV28 CASGSPGANYGYTF
TRBV4-1 CASSQDGRTSGGQETQYF
TRBV6-6 CASRNGITVSNQPQHF
TRBV25-1 CASSEVDRFYEQYF
TRBV6-5 CASSEVAKNIQYF
TRBV4-1 CASSQVRTLGTEAFF
TRBV10-3 CAISASGVSGDTQYF
TRBV5-1 CASSLYRGLGTDTQYF
TRBV30 CAWRVLADTQYF
TRBV6-6 CASSYKGYEAFF
TRBV6-1 CASSQQGENTEAFF
TRBV5-1 CASSLTGVNQPQHF
TRBV30 CAWSVAGVGTEAFF
TRBV9 CASSVGLAGEKLFF
TRBV7-2 CASSLGGSWGGVSYEQYF
TRBV27 CASRVLAGRSLGTDTQYF
TRBV5-6 CASSLFGTGDHEQFF
TRBV6-6 CASSVDRGSNSGYTF
TRBV6-1 CASSAPGHLNTEAFF
TRBV4-1 CASSPNTNQETQYF
TRBV5-6 CASSPGVYGYTF
TRBV5-1 CASSSRDADTQYF
TRBV5-3 CARSLAMGYCHGYTF
TRBV5-1 CASSLAHSGAEQFF
TRBV27 CASSAQGYGYTF
TRBV11-3 CASSPPSNNEQFF
TRBV5-1 CASSLAGTGNTEAFF
TRBV11-2 CASSHPRGSYNSPLHF
TRBV6-6 CASKGQNSPLHF
TRBV27 CASSLEWGGSPRAFF
TRBV7-5 CARSPSRSGGARAGELFF
TRBV5-1 CASRTTSSYNEQFF
TRBV10-3 CAISESTGQALYEQYF
TRBV11-2 CASSPSGGYTDTQYF
TRBV29-1 CSVQEGYTF
TRBV19 CASSIAADSPIPEQYF